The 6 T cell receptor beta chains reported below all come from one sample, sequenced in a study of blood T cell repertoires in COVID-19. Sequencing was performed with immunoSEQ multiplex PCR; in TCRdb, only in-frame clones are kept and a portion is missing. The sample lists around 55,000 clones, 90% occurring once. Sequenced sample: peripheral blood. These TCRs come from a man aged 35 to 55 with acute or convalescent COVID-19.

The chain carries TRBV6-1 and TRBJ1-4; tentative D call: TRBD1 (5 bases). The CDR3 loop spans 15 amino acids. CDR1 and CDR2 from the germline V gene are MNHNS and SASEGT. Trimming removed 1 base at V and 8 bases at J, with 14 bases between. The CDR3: CASSEVKGRNEKLFF. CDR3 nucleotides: TGTGCCAGCAGTGAAGTTAAGGGGAGGAACGAAAAACTGTTTTTT.

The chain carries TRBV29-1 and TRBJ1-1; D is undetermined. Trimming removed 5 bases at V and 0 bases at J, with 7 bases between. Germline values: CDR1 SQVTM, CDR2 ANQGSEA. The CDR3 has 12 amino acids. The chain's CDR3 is CSVQALNTEAFF. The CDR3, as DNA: TGCAGCGTTCAGGCTCTGAACACTGAAGCTTTCTTT.

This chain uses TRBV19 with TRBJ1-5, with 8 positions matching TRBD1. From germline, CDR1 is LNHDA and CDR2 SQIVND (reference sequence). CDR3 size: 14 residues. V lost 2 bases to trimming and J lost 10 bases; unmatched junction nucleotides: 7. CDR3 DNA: TGTGCCAGTAGTATACGGGGACAGGCGGTTCCCCAGCATTTT. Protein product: CASSIRGQAVPQHF. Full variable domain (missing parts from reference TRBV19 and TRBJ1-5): DGGITQSPKYLFRKEGQNVTLSCEQNLNHDAMYWYRQDPGQGLRLIYYSQIVNDFQKGDIAEGYSVSREKKESFPLTVTSAQKNPTAFYLCASSIRGQAVPQHFGDGTRLSIL.

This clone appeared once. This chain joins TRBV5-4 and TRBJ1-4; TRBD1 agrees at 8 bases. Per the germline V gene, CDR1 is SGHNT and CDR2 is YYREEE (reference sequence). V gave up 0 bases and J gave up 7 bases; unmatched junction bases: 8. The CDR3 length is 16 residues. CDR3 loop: CASSLGSDRVAEKLFF. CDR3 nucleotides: TGTGCCAGCAGCTTGGGTTCGGACAGGGTTGCTGAAAAACTGTTTTTT.

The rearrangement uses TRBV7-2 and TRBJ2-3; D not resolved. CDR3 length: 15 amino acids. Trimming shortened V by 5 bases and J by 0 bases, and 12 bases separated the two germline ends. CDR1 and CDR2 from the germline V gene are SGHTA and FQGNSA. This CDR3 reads CASSPSRPSTDTQYF. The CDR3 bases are TGTGCCAGCAGCCCCTCTAGGCCTAGCACAGATACGCAGTATTTT.

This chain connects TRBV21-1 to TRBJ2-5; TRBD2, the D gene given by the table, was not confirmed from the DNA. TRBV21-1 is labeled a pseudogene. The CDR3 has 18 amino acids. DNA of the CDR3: TGTGCCAGCAGCAAAGAGGTAGCTAGCGGGAGGGCCCCAGAGACCCAGTACTTC. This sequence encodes CASSKEVASGRAPETQYF.